What follows describes a single T cell receptor (beta chain). Antigen: not known. V gave up 4 bases and J gave up 9 bases; unmatched junction bases: 16. Germline CDR1 is SGHTA and CDR2 is FQGNSA. The CDR3 totals 16 residues. The data belong to a study of cytomegalovirus exposure and HLA in healthy donors. Repertoires were generated with immunoSEQ multiplex PCR, while TCRdb's copy carries only in-frame clones and drops some. The data hold under 200,000 clones, with roughly 95% observed a single time. General study points: The study designated 150 or so TCR beta chains cytomegalovirus-associated.

This clonotype was sampled from a young woman in good health and CMV-seronegative. Material for sequencing was PBMCs. V gene TRBV7-2 combines with J gene TRBJ2-3, with 7 positions matching TRBD1. The CDR3 sequence is CASSSPSRQGRYTQYF. CDR3 DNA: TGTGCCAGCAGCTCCCCGAGCCGACAGGGAAGGTACACGCAGTATTTT.